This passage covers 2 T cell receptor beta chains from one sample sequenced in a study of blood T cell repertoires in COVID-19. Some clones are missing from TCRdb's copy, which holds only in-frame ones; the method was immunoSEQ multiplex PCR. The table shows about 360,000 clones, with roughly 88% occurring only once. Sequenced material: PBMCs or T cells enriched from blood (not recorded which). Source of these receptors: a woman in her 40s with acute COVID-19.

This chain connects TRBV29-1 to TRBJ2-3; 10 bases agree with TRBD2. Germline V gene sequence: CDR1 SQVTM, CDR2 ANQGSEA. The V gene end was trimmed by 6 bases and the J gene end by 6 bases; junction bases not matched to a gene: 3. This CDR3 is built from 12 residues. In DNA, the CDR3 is TGCAGCGTGGGACTAGCGCACGATACGCAGTATTTT. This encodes CSVGLAHDTQYF.

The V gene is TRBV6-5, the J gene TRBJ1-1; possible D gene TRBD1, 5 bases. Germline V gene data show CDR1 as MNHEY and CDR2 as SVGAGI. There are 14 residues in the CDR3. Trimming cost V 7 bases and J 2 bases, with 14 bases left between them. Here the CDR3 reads CASNRGVENTEAFF. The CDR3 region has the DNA TGTGCCAGCAACCGGGGGGTAGAAAACACTGAAGCTTTCTTT.